This T cell receptor beta chain originates from a study of CXCR3-negative and CXCR3-positive naive CD8 T cells (dated by TCRdb to between 2018 and 2021). Background on the whole study: In total, about 130 million TRB reads were obtained, which works out to roughly 1.5 +/- 0.3 million reads per library. TRBV-TRBJ cluster analysis included naive subsets from 5 donors and memory cells from 3 donors. Diversity and physicochemical repertoire analyses covered 11 donors pooled from two independent experiments. What the research found in general, with its limitations: TRB CDR3s from CXCR3-positive naive cells showed higher hydrophobicity (lower Kidera factor 4), lower energy, and higher strength and volume indices than CXCR3-negative naive cells. Because surface CD5, which has been linked to self-reactivity in mice, was comparable between naive subsets, TCR interaction strength was also inferred from TRB CDR3 physicochemical properties. Similar TRBV-TRBJ usage was shown by naive CXCR3-negative and CXCR3-positive cells from the same donor, whereas distinct patterns were shown by memory cells. Both naive subsets had comparably high repertoire diversity, while memory CD8+ T cells had much lower repertoire diversity. Because CXCR3 expression was partially decreased after cryopreservation, freshly isolated PBMCs were used for most assays.

According to the germline V gene (reference sequence), CDR1 reads DFQATT and CDR2 reads SNEGSKA. The cysteine opens and the phenylalanine closes a CDR3 of 11 amino acids. There is no recorded DNA. Sequenced using a NextSeq 550. The Human TCR Profiling Kit (MiLaboratory) was used to prepare UMI-labeled 5' RACE TRB cDNA libraries. cDNA synthesis used the entire amount of extracted RNA, and PCR amplification then used the entire amount of cDNA produced. The libraries were made side by side, with each library going through the same number of PCR cycles. In the original analysis: About 52,000 +/- 9,100 unique UMI-labeled TRB cDNA molecules per library were extracted with MIGEC and MiXCR, with at least two reads per UMI required. On average, each library contained 40,000 +/- 10,000 functional in-frame TRB CDR3 nucleotide clonotypes without stop codons. After downsampling to 5000 UMI-labeled TRB molecules per sample, diversity metrics, including normalized Shannon-Wiener and Chao1, were computed in VDJtools. VDJtools was used to calculate clonotype-size-weighted physicochemical properties of the central five CDR3 residues, namely interaction energy, strength, volume and Kidera factor 4. The reads, reprocessed by TCRdb, yield one row per CDR3 protein sequence and no DNA. It is TCRdb's table, rather than the study itself, that gives the V and J calls and clone size. The sample's table covers 3,000 to 3,500 distinct CDR3 sequences. The ten most abundant clones make up 2% to 2.5% of the sample.

Each CD8+ T cell subset was flow-sorted in triplicate, with 250,000 to 350,000 cells per subset placed directly into RLT lysis buffer. Naive CD8+ T cells were defined stringently as CD45RO-CCR7+CD27+CD95- to exclude memory contaminants. Using standard density gradient centrifugation, peripheral blood mononuclear cells were isolated from buffy coats. Naive CXCR3-negative and CXCR3-positive CD8+ T cells were flow-sorted using a FACSAria III. Total RNA was extracted from sorted cells with an RNeasy Mini Kit. This clonotype is medium-sized (0.01 to 0.1%) by its frequency; no count is available. This receptor's antigen is unknown.

The chain joins TRBV20-1 to TRBJ1-1; TCRdb calls TRBD1, which cannot be checked without DNA. The source is a human donor in good health. Some clones in this sample may be carry-over from other donors' samples. Source material: naive CXCR3- CD8+ T cells from blood. Taken with the paper, the label for cell subset or site translates to: CD45RO-CCR7+CD27+CD95- naive CD8+ T cells lacking CXCR3 (TNR3-). The CDR3: CSAKQGMEAFF.